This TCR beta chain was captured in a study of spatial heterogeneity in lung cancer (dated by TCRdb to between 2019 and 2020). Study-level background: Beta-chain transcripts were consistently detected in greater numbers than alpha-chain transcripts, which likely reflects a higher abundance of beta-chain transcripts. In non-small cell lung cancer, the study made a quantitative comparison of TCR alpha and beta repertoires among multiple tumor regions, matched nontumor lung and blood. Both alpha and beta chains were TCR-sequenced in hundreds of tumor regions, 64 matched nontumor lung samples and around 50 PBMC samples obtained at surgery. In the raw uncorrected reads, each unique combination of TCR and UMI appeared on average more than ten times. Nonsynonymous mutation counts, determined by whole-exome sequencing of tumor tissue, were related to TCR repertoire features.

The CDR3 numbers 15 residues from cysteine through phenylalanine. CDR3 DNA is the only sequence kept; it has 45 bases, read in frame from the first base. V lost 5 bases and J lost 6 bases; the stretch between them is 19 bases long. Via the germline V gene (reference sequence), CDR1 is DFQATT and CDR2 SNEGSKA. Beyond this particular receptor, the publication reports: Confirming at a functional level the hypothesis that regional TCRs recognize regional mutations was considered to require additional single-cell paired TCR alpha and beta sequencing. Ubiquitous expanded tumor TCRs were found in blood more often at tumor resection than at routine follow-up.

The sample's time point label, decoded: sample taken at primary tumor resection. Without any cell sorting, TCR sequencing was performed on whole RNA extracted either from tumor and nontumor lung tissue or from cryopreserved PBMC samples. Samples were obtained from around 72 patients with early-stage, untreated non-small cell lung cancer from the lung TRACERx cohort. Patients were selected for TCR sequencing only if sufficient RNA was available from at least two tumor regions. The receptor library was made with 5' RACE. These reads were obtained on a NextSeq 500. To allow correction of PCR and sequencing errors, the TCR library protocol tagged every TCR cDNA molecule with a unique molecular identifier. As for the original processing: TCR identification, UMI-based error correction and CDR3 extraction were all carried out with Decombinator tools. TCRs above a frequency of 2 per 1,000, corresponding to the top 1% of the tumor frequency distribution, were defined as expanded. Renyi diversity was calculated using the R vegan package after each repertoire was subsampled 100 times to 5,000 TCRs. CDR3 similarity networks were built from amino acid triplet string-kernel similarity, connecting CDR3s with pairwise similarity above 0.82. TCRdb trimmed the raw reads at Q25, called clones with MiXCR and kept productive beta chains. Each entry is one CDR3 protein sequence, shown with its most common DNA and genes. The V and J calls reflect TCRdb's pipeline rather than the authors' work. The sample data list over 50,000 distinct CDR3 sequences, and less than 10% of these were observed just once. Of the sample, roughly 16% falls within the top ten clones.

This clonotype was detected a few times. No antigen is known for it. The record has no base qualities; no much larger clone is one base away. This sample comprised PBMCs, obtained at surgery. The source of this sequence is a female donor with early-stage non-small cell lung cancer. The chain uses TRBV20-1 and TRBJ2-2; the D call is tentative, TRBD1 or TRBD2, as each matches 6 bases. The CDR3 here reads CSARRAPGVPGELFF. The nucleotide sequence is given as TGCAGTGCTCGGAGGGCACCAGGGGTTCCCGGGGAGCTGTTTTTT.